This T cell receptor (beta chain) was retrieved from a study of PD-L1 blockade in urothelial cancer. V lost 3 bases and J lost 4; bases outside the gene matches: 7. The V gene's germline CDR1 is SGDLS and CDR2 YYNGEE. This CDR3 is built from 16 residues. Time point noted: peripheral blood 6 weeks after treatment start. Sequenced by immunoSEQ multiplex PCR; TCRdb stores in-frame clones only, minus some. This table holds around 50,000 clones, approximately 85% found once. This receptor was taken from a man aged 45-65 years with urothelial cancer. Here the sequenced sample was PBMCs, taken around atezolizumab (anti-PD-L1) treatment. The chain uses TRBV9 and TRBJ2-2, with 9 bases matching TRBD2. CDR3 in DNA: TGTGCCAGCAGCGGGCCTAGCGGGGCCAGCACCGGGGAGCTGTTTTTT. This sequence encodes CASSGPSGASTGELFF.